Each of the 19 T cell receptor beta chains below was sequenced from the same sample in a study of T cells after yellow fever vaccination. MiXCR, run by TCRdb on the 5' RACE reads, gives a single entry per CDR3 protein. The sample contains some 320,000 distinct CDR3 sequences, around 10% of which appear only once. This sample comprised CD4+ T cells sorted from PBMCs, obtained 45 days after the yellow fever booster vaccination. These receptors all stem from a man between 18 and 29 years old who received the YFV17D yellow fever vaccine.

This clonotype was detected only a few times. V gene TRBV7-2 combines with J gene TRBJ2-7, with a tentative D call TRBD1 (5 bases). Germline values: CDR1 SGHTA, CDR2 FQGNSA. The V end was cut by 4 bases, the J end by 2 bases, with 12 bases between. This CDR3 is built from 14 residues. This chain's CDR3 is CASSSQGPAYEQYF. The CDR3 DNA reads TGTGCCAGCAGCTCGCAGGGTCCGGCCTACGAGCAGTACTTC. The complete variable domain, with remaining parts taken from reference TRBV7-2 and TRBJ2-7, reads GAGVSQSPSNKVTEKGKDVELRCDPISGHTALYWYRQSLGQGLEFLIYFQGNSAPDKSGLPSDRFSAERTGGSVSTLTIQRTQQEDSAVYLCASSSQGPAYEQYFGPGTRLTVT.

The table lists this clonotype with a few counts. The chain is built from TRBV20-1 and TRBJ1-6; perhaps TRBD1 as D (6 bases). V lost 6 bases and J 9 bases, leaving 15 bases between the germline ends. This CDR3 is built from 13 residues. Looked up from germline, CDR1 is DFQATT and CDR2 is SNEGSKA (reference sequence). The CDR3: CSAPEQGGSPLHF. The CDR3 coding sequence is TGCAGTGCCCCGGAACAGGGAGGTTCACCCCTCCACTTT.

This chain joins TRBV6-1 and TRBJ2-3, with D uncertain. Germline V gene lookup returns CDR1 MNHNS and CDR2 SASEGT. The V gene lost 7 bases and the J gene lost 2 bases, with 10 bases spanning the gap. The CDR3 covers 13 residues. In nucleotides, the CDR3 is TGTGCCAGCACGAGAGGAGACACAGATACGCAGTATTTT. Protein sequence: CASTRGDTDTQYF.

The J gene is TRBJ2-1, the V gene TRBV20-1; TRBD2 aligns across 10 bases. Germline V CDR1 and CDR2: DFQATT, SNEGSKA (reference sequence). The CDR3 is made up of 14 amino acids. V lost 5 bases to trimming and J lost 4 bases; unmatched junction nucleotides: 5. The CDR3 region has the DNA TGCAGTGCTCAGAGCGGGGGGGCATACAATGAGCAGTTCTTC. Its translation is CSAQSGGAYNEQFF.

The V call is TRBV6-5, the J call TRBJ1-3, with no clear D. Trimming removed 0 bases from V and 0 bases from J, with 6 bases in between. This CDR3 is 15 amino acids long. Germline loops: CDR1 MNHEY, CDR2 SVGAGI. The CDR3 bases are TGTGCCAGCAGTTACTCGTACATCTCTGGAAACACCATATATTTT. Translating gives CASSYSYISGNTIYF.

This chain links TRBV3-1 with TRBJ2-4; 8 bases fit TRBD2. The CDR3 totals 15 residues. V was clipped by 4 bases and J by 3 bases; unmatched bases: 5. Germline lookup yields CDR1 LGHDT and CDR2 YNNKEL (reference sequence). The CDR3 sequence: CASSPGGAGKNIQYF. DNA for the CDR3: TGTGCCAGCAGCCCCGGGGGGGCCGGCAAAAACATTCAGTACTTC.

The chain carries TRBV5-1 and TRBJ1-5, with TRBD1 as a possible D gene (5 bases). The CDR3 sequence is 15 residues long. Germline-derived CDR1 and CDR2 are SGHRS and YFSETQ. V dropped 3 bases and J dropped 1 base, with 11 bases sitting between them. Written as DNA, the CDR3 is TGCGCCAGCAGCTACCAGGGTGACAGCAATCAGCCCCAGCATTTT. Its protein product is CASSYQGDSNQPQHF.

The chain links TRBV18 to TRBJ1-1; TRBD1 matches at 8 bases. Trimming removed 3 bases from V and 0 bases from J; junction bases left unmatched: 6. Looked up from germline, CDR1 is KGHSH and CDR2 is LQKENI. The CDR3 sequence is 16 residues long. The CDR3 sequence: CASSPTGVLMNTEAFF. In DNA, the CDR3 is TGTGCCAGCTCACCGACAGGGGTCCTCATGAACACTGAAGCTTTCTTT.

Ten or more counts support this clonotype. The chain joins TRBV15 to TRBJ2-7, with D possibly TRBD2 on 6 matching bases. The V and J ends lost 0 bases and 5 bases respectively, with 11 bases between them. The CDR3 has 14 residues. Per the germline V gene, CDR1 is LNHNV and CDR2 is YYDKDF (reference sequence). CDR3 amino acids: CATSRDIGGNEQYV. DNA for the CDR3: TGTGCCACCAGCAGAGATATAGGAGGGAACGAGCAGTACGTC.

This clonotype was seen more than once but under ten times. This may stem from a read error, because a much larger clone lies one nucleotide away. The chain couples TRBV19 to TRBJ2-2; D could derive from TRBD1 or TRBD2 (5 bases each). Trimming removed 9 bases at V and 0 bases at J, with 8 bases between. There are 13 residues in the CDR3. Germline CDR1 reads LNHDA; CDR2 reads SQIVND (reference sequence). CDR3 in DNA: TGTGCCAGCGGGACGGCGAACACCGGGGAGCTGTTTTTT. Translating gives CASGTANTGELFF. The variable domain in full, completed from reference TRBV19 and TRBJ2-2, reads DGGITQSPKYLFRKEGQNVTLSCEQNLNHDAMYWYRQDPGQGLRLIYYSQIVNDFQKGDIAEGYSVSREKKESFPLTVTSAQKNPTAFYLCASGTANTGELFFGEGSRLTVL.

This clonotype has a handful of counts. V usage is TRBV5-1 and J usage is TRBJ1-3; D not certain. Trimming shortened V by 0 bases and J by 3 bases, and 16 bases separated the two germline ends. The CDR3 spans 17 residues. From germline, CDR1 is SGHRS and CDR2 YFSETQ. This CDR3 is CASSLETPTRRGNTIYF. CDR3 nucleotides: TGCGCCAGCAGCTTGGAGACCCCGACGCGGCGTGGAAACACCATATATTTT.

This clonotype was picked up many times. The chain carries TRBV18 and TRBJ2-7; 7 bases are a match to TRBD1. The CDR3 extends over 14 amino acids. CDR1 and CDR2 from the germline V gene are KGHSH and LQKENI. V shed 3 bases, J shed 2 bases, and the junction held 4 bases outside the gene matches. CDR3 in DNA: TGTGCCAGCTCACCTAGACAGGGAACCTACGAGCAGTACGTC. Its protein product is CASSPRQGTYEQYV.

The chain carries TRBV28 and TRBJ2-3; 9 bases map to TRBD2. V shed 7 bases and J 9 bases; nucleotides not matched to a gene: 11. The V gene's germline CDR1 is MDHEN and CDR2 SYDVKM. The CDR3 is made up of 14 amino acids. In nucleotides, the CDR3 is TGTGCCAGCAACGCAGCGGGGGGCACAGCAACGCAGTATTTT. Amino acids: CASNAAGGTATQYF.

The genes are TRBV19 and TRBJ2-3; D gene uncertain. Trimming left V 3 bases short and J 7 bases short, with 5 bases between. This CDR3 is 11 amino acids long. Germline V lookup: CDR1 LNHDA, CDR2 SQIVND (reference sequence). The CDR3 reads CASSMAYTQYF. The DNA of the CDR3 is TGTGCCAGTAGTATGGCTTATACGCAGTATTTT.

The table lists this clonotype with many counts. The rearrangement joins TRBV6-5 to TRBJ2-7; D is possibly TRBD1 (6 bases). Trimming pared 2 bases from V and 8 bases from J, leaving 16 bases between. CDR3 length equals 14 residues. In germline, CDR1 is MNHEY, CDR2 SVGAGI. The CDR3 here is CASSYGTGRRQQYF. CDR3 nucleotides: TGTGCCAGCAGTTACGGCACAGGGCGTCGGCAGCAGTACTTC.

This clonotype turned up a few times. The J gene is TRBJ2-5, the V gene TRBV7-2; 11 positions agree with TRBD2. Germline CDR1 reads SGHTA; CDR2 reads FQGNSA. V lost 1 base, J lost 5 bases, and 9 bases stayed unmatched. CDR3 length: 17 residues. DNA for the CDR3: TGTGCCAGCAGCTTAGGAGTTAGCGGGGGGGGCCGGGAGACCCAGTACTTC. Amino acids: CASSLGVSGGGRETQYF. Drawing the rest from reference TRBV7-2 and TRBJ2-5, the complete variable domain is GAGVSQSPSNKVTEKGKDVELRCDPISGHTALYWYRQSLGQGLEFLIYFQGNSAPDKSGLPSDRFSAERTGGSVSTLTIQRTQQEDSAVYLCASSLGVSGGGRETQYFGPGTRLLVL.

The chain links TRBV7-9 to TRBJ2-5, with D perhaps assigned TRBD1 or TRBD2 (5 bases each). From germline, CDR1 is SEHNR and CDR2 FQNEAQ (reference sequence). Trimming removed 5 bases at V and 5 bases at J, with 24 bases between. The CDR3 runs to 17 residues. As DNA, the CDR3 is TGTGCCAGCAGCCCCCTCCCCGATGGGGGATGGCGGGAGACCCAGTACTTC. Protein sequence: CASSPLPDGGWRETQYF.

This clonotype was seen a handful of times. DNA of the CDR3: TGTGCCAGCAGCCTAACTAGCGGGGGGCCCTACGAGCAGTACTTC. This encodes CASSLTSGGPYEQYF. The V and J genes are TRBV11-2 and TRBJ2-7, with TRBD2 matching over 12 bases. The length of the CDR3 is 15 residues. Germline V gene lookup returns CDR1 SGHAT and CDR2 FQNNGV. After removal of 5 bases from V and 2 bases from J, the junction contained 4 bases not matched to a gene.

This clonotype has only a few counts. This chain joins TRBV30 and TRBJ2-7; D is ambiguous. Looked up from germline, CDR1 is GTSNPN and CDR2 is SVGIG (reference sequence). The CDR3 spans 11 residues. Trimming stripped 5 bases from V and 2 bases from J, with 7 bases between. The CDR3: CAWGRPYEQYF. CDR3 coding DNA: TGTGCCTGGGGGCGTCCCTACGAGCAGTACTTC.